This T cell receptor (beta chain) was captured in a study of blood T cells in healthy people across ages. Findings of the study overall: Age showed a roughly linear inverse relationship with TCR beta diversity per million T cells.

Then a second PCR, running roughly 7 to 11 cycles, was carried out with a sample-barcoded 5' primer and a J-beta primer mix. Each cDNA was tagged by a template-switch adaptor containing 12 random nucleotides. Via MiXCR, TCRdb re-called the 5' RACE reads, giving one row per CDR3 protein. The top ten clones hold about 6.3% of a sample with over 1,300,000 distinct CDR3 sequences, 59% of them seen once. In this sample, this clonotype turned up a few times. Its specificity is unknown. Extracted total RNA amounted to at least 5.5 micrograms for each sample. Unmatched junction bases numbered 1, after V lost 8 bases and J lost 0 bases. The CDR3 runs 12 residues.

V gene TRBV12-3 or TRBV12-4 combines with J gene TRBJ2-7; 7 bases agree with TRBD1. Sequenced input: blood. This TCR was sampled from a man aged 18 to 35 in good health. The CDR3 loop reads CASGTVSYEQYF. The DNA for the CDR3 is TGTGCCAGCGGGACAGTCTCCTACGAGCAGTACTTC.